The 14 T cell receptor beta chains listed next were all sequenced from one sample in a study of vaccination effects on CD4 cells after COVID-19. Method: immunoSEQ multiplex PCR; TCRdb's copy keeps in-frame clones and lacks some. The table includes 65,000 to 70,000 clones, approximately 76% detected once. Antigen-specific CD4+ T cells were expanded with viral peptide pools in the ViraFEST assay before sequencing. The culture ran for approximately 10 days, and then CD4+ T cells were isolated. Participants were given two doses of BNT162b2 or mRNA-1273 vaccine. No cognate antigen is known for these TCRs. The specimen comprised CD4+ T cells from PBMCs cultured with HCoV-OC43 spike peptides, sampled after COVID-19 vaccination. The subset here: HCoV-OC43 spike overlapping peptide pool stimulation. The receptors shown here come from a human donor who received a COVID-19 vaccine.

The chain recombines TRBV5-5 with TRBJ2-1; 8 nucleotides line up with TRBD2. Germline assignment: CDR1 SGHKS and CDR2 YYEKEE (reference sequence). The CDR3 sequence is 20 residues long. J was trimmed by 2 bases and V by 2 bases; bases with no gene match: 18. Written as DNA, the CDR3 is TGTGCCAGCAGCTTTCTTTTGAGCGGCAATAGCGGGGCACCCTACAATGAGCAGTTCTTC. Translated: CASSFLLSGNSGAPYNEQFF.

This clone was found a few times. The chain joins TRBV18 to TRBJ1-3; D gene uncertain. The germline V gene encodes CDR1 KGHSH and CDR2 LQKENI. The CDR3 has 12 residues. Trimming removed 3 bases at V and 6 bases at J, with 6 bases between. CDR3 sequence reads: CASSPPENTIYF. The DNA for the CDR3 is TGTGCCAGCTCACCTCCCGAAAACACCATATATTTT.

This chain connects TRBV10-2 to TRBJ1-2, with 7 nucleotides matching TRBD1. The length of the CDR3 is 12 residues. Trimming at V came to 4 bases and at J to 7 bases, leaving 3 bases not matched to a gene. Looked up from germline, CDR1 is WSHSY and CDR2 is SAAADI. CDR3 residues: CASSVDRSGYTF. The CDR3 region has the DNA TGCGCCAGCAGTGTGGACAGGTCTGGCTACACCTTC.

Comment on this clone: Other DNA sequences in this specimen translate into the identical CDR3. The CDR3 loop reads CASSLTSGGQETQYF. CDR3 DNA: TGTGCCAGCAGTTTGACTAGCGGGGGGCAAGAGACCCAGTACTTC. The chain carries TRBV28 and TRBJ2-5, with TRBD2 matching 13 bases. Germline lookup yields CDR1 MDHEN and CDR2 SYDVKM. The CDR3 is 15 amino acids. After removal of 3 bases from V and 2 bases from J, the junction contained 0 bases not matched to a gene.

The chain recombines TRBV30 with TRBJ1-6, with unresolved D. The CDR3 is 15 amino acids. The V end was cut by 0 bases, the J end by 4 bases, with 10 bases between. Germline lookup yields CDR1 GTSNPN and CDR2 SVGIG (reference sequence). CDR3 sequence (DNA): TGTGCCTGGAGTGTACAGCGAATGTATAATTCACCCCTCCACTTT. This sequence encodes CAWSVQRMYNSPLHF.

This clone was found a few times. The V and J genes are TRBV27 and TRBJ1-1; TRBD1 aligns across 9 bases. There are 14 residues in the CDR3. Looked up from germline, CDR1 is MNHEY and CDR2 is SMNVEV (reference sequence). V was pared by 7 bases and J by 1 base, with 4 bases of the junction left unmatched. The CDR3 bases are TGTGCCAGCACCCGGACAGGGGAGAACACTGAAGCTTTCTTT. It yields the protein CASTRTGENTEAFF.

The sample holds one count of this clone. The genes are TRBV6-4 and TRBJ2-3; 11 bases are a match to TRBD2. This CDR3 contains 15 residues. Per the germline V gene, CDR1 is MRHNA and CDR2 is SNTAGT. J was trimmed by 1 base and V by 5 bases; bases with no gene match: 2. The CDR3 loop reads CASSSLAGGTDTQYF. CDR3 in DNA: TGTGCCAGCAGTTCACTAGCGGGGGGCACAGATACGCAGTATTTT.

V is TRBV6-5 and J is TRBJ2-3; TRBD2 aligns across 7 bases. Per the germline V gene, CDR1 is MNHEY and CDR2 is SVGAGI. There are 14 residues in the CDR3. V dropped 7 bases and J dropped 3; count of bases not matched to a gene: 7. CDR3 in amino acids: CASMGGGATDTQYF. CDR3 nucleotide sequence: TGTGCCAGCATGGGGGGAGGGGCTACAGATACGCAGTATTTT.

In DNA form, the CDR3 reads TGTGCCAGCAGCCAAGATTGGGGAGAGACTGAAGCTTTCTTT. It specifies CASSQDWGETEAFF. The rearrangement links TRBV4-2 to TRBJ1-1; D is unresolved. The V gene's germline CDR1 is LGHNA and CDR2 YNFKEQ. The CDR3 extends over 14 amino acids. Trimming removed 0 bases at V and 5 bases at J, with 10 bases between.

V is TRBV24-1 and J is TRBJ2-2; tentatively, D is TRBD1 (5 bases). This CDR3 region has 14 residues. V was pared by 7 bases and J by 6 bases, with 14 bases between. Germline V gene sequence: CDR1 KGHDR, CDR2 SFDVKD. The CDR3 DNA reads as TGTGCCACCAGCAGGGTGGACGGGTCCGGGGAGCTGTTTTTT. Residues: CATSRVDGSGELFF.

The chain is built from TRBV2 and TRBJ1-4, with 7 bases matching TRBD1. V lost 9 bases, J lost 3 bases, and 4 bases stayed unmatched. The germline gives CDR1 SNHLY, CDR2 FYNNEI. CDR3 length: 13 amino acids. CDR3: CASRDSPNEKLFF. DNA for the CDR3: TGTGCCAGTCGGGACAGCCCTAATGAAAAACTGTTTTTT.

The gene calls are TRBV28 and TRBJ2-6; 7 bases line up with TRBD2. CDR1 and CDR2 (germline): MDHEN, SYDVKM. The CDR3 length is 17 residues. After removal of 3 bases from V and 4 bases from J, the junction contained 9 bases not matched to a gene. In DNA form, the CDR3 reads TGTGCCAGCAGTTTCGGGGGGAAGGGTCGAGGGGCCAACGTCCTGACTTTC. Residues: CASSFGGKGRGANVLTF. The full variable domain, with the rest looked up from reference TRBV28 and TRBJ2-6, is DVKVTQSSRYLVKRTGEKVFLECVQDMDHENMFWYRQDPGLGLRLIYFSYDVKMKEKGDIPEGYSVSREKKERFSLILESASTNQTSMYLCASSFGGKGRGANVLTFGAGSRLTVL.

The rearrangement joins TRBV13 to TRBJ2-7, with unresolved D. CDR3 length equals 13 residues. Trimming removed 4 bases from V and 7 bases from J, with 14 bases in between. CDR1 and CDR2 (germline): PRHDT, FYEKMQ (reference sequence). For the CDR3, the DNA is TGTGCCAGCAGCTACGATCGCGCTACTGAGCAGTACGTC. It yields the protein CASSYDRATEQYV.

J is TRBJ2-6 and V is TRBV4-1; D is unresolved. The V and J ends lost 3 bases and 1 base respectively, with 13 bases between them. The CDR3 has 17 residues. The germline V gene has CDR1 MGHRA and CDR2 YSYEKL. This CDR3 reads CASSHPSQGSGANVLTF. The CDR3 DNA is TGCGCCAGCAGCCACCCCAGCCAAGGATCTGGGGCCAACGTCCTGACTTTC.